A single sample is the source of the 25 T cell receptor beta chains below, sequenced in a study of T cells in Graves' hyperthyroidism and ophthalmopathy. What was amplified from RNA transcripts were TCR beta CDR3 regions. Using the HTBI primer set, a first-round RT-PCR was run on the TCR CDR3. TCRdb re-called the multiplex PCR reads through MiXCR, storing one row per CDR3 protein. Among under 350,000 distinct CDR3 sequences listed, 18% were seen once. The specimen was blood. These TCRs come from a woman aged 50 to 65 with Graves' hyperthyroidism.

The chain is built from TRBV27 and TRBJ1-1; D possibly corresponds to TRBD1 (5 bases). The V and J ends lost 2 bases and 5 bases respectively, with 12 bases between them. The germline V gene encodes CDR1 MNHEY and CDR2 SMNVEV (reference sequence). The CDR3 sequence is 14 residues long. CDR3 sequence reads: CASSLGGKWTEAFF. The DNA for the CDR3 is TGTGCCAGCAGTTTAGGGGGTAAGTGGACTGAAGCTTTCTTT.

This clonotype has at least ten counts. This rearrangement joins TRBV7-3 to TRBJ1-1; 7 nucleotides agree with TRBD1. V shed 0 bases and J 6 bases; nucleotides not matched to a gene: 4. This CDR3 has 14 amino acids. CDR1 SGHTA and CDR2 FQGTGA come from the germline V gene. CDR3 coding DNA: TGTGCCAGCAGCTTAACGGGAGGGGGCGCTGAAGCTTTCTTT. Amino acids: CASSLTGGGAEAFF.

The chain links TRBV20-1 to TRBJ2-4; maybe TRBD1 (5 bases). The V gene lost 4 bases and the J gene lost 5 bases, with 12 bases spanning the gap. The CDR3 extends over 13 amino acids. CDR1 and CDR2 from the germline V gene are DFQATT and SNEGSKA (reference sequence). CDR3 in amino acids: CSATRQSENIQYF. In DNA form, the CDR3 reads TGCAGTGCTACTCGACAGTCGGAAAACATTCAGTACTTC.

CDR3 bases: TGTGCCAGCAGCTCCGGACAGGAGAAGCGCTCCGAGCAGTACGTC. It specifies CASSSGQEKRSEQYV. The chain recombines TRBV7-8 with TRBJ2-7; 7 positions match TRBD1. Germline V gene sequence: CDR1 SGHVS, CDR2 FQNEAQ. The ends lost 4 bases at V and 6 bases at J; junction bases unmatched: 12. The CDR3 has 15 residues.

This clonotype was seen many times. The gene calls are TRBV2 and TRBJ1-4; D gene unclear. Germline CDR1 SNHLY, CDR2 FYNNEI. Trimming pared 4 bases from V and 0 bases from J, leaving 6 bases between. The CDR3 runs 14 residues. The CDR3: CASSAPATNEKLFF. DNA for the CDR3: TGTGCCAGCAGTGCGCCAGCAACTAATGAAAAACTGTTTTTT. The full variable domain, completed using reference TRBV2 and TRBJ1-4, is EPEVTQTPSHQVTQMGQEVILRCVPISNHLYFYWYRQILGQKVEFLVSFYNNEISEKSEIFDDQFSVERPDGSNFTLKIRSTKLEDSAMYFCASSAPATNEKLFFGSGTQLSVL.

This clonotype turned up a few times. This chain uses TRBV4-1 with TRBJ2-5; D may be TRBD1 or TRBD2 (5 bases each). Per germline, CDR1 MGHRA and CDR2 YSYEKL. Trimming cost V 0 bases and J 7 bases, with 9 bases left between them. The length of the CDR3 is 13 residues. The CDR3 coding sequence is TGCGCCAGCAGCCAAGAGAAGGGGACGACCCAGTACTTC. It yields the protein CASSQEKGTTQYF.

This clonotype was detected only a few times. The chain joins TRBV29-1 to TRBJ2-3; 8 bases agree with TRBD2. Looked up from germline, CDR1 is SQVTM and CDR2 is ANQGSEA. The CDR3 has 17 residues. Germline trimming cut 7 bases from V and 7 bases from J; bases unmatched to any gene: 22. This CDR3 reads CSADISSLAAKGYTQYF. CDR3 nucleotides: TGCAGCGCAGACATTTCCTCACTAGCGGCAAAGGGATATACGCAGTATTTT.

This sequence joins TRBV4-1 and TRBJ2-3; 10 nucleotides match TRBD2. The CDR3 extends over 17 amino acids. V trimming: 2 bases; J trimming: 0 bases; junction bases outside the gene matches: 5. The germline V gene encodes CDR1 MGHRA and CDR2 YSYEKL. The DNA for the CDR3 is TGCGCCAGCAGCCAACACACTAGCGGGGAAAGCACAGATACGCAGTATTTT. Translation gives CASSQHTSGESTDTQYF.

This clonotype has only a few counts. The J gene is TRBJ1-2, the V gene TRBV27; no firm D call. There are 15 residues in the CDR3. V shed 4 bases and J shed 0 bases, with 12 bases lying between them. Germline V lookup: CDR1 MNHEY, CDR2 SMNVEV (reference sequence). CDR3 in DNA: TGTGCCAGCAGTTCTACCATTCTTACTAACTATGGCTACACCTTC. It yields the protein CASSSTILTNYGYTF.

The chain employs TRBV18 and TRBJ2-6; no firm D call. V lost 1 base and J 0 bases, leaving 7 bases between the germline ends. CDR3 length: 16 amino acids. CDR1 and CDR2 (germline): KGHSH, LQKENI. The CDR3 nucleotides are TGTGCCAGCTCACCACGGGCGAGCTCTGGGGCCAACGTCCTGACTTTC. Amino acids: CASSPRASSGANVLTF.

This clonotype appeared many times. The chain combines TRBV2 with TRBJ1-2, with 10 bases matching TRBD1. CDR3 size: 13 residues. With V trimmed by 8 bases and J by 6 bases, 6 bases remained unmatched. CDR1 is SNHLY, CDR2 FYNNEI, per germline. CDR3 loop: CASGGQGFDGYTF. For the CDR3, the DNA is TGTGCCAGCGGGGGACAGGGGTTCGATGGCTACACCTTC.

This clonotype was seen ten or more times. The CDR3 coding sequence is TGTGCCAGCAGCCCCGGACTATCCTCAGATACGCAGTATTTT. Protein product: CASSPGLSSDTQYF. V gene TRBV6-1 combines with J gene TRBJ2-3; possible D gene TRBD2, 6 bases. The CDR3 runs to 14 residues. V lost 6 bases and J lost 4, with 14 bases in between. Germline values: CDR1 MNHNS, CDR2 SASEGT.

This clonotype has just a few counts. This chain joins TRBV7-9 and TRBJ1-3; D is perhaps TRBD1 (5 bases). The CDR3 loop spans 14 amino acids. V was shortened by 8 bases and J by 3 bases, with 14 bases between the two germline ends. The germline CDR1 and CDR2 sequences are SEHNR and FQNEAQ (reference sequence). CDR3 sequence reads: CASGETVVGNTIYF. DNA of the CDR3: TGTGCCAGCGGGGAGACAGTAGTTGGAAACACCATATATTTT.

The chain employs TRBV2 and TRBJ2-3; D may be TRBD2 (6 bases). V was clipped by 2 bases and J by 0 bases, with 9 bases between them. The length of the CDR3 is 15 residues. CDR1 is SNHLY, CDR2 FYNNEI, per germline. DNA for the CDR3: TGTGCCAGCAGTGAATCTAGCGCAAGCACAGATACGCAGTATTTT. Translated: CASSESSASTDTQYF.

This clonotype has ten or more counts. V usage is TRBV6-2 or TRBV6-3 and J usage is TRBJ2-1; 15 bases align to TRBD2. V lost 2 bases to trimming and J lost 1 base; unmatched junction nucleotides: 3. Germline V CDR1 and CDR2: MNHEY, SVGEGT. There are 18 residues in the CDR3. CDR3 residues: CASSYGLAGGRSYNEQFF. CDR3 DNA sequence: TGTGCCAGCAGTTACGGACTAGCGGGGGGGCGGTCCTACAATGAGCAGTTCTTC.

This clonotype was counted at least ten times. The chain is built from TRBV6-2 or TRBV6-3 and TRBJ2-3; possibly TRBD1 for D (6 bases). CDR3 length: 15 residues. Germline CDR1 MNHEY, CDR2 SVGEGT. Trimming took 3 bases from V and 2 from J, leaving 12 bases between them. The CDR3 loop reads CASSYGTRFTDTQYF. The CDR3 region has the DNA TGTGCCAGCAGTTATGGGACACGATTCACAGATACGCAGTATTTT.

CDR3 in DNA: TGTGCCAGCAGTTTAAGTAGCGGGGGCCTCTACAATGAGCAGTTCTTC. Amino acids: CASSLSSGGLYNEQFF. The chain recombines TRBV27 with TRBJ2-1; 9 bases line up with TRBD2. CDR1 and CDR2 from the germline V gene are MNHEY and SMNVEV (reference sequence). The CDR3 has 16 residues. The V gene end was trimmed by 2 bases and the J gene end by 3 bases; junction bases not matched to a gene: 5.

This clonotype was counted at least ten times. The chain employs TRBV28 and TRBJ2-7; the match to TRBD1 covers 7 bases. Germline-derived CDR1 and CDR2 are MDHEN and SYDVKM. With 5 bases clipped from V and 5 bases from J, the junction kept 9 bases outside the gene matches. This CDR3 is built from 14 residues. The DNA for the CDR3 is TGTGCCAGCAGTCCTCTTGCAGGGGGAAACGAGCAGTACTTC. Encoded protein: CASSPLAGGNEQYF.

Only a few counts were recorded for this clonotype. V gene TRBV20-1 combines with J gene TRBJ1-5; the D gene is possibly TRBD1 (6 bases). Germline CDR1 DFQATT, CDR2 SNEGSKA (reference sequence). Deletions cut 7 bases from V and 3 bases from J, with 13 bases between. The CDR3 spans 13 residues. CDR3 coding DNA: TGCAGTGTTCTCGCAGGGGCCAATCAGCCCCAGCATTTT. Residues: CSVLAGANQPQHF.

This clonotype has more than one count but fewer than ten. With a much larger clone just one base away, this may be a read error. The genes are TRBV7-8 and TRBJ2-2; D remains ambiguous. The CDR3 consists of 12 residues. Germline V gene lookup returns CDR1 SGHVS and CDR2 FQNEAQ. Trimming stripped 8 bases from V and 7 bases from J, with 11 bases between. CDR3: CASAMPIGELFF. CDR3 coding DNA: TGTGCCAGCGCGATGCCAATCGGGGAGCTGTTTTTT.

In this sample, this clonotype turned up a few times. The chain joins TRBV10-3 to TRBJ2-7; D gene ambiguous. Germline CDR1 and CDR2: ENHRY and SYGVKD. This CDR3 spans 14 amino acids. Trimming removed 2 bases at V and 2 bases at J, with 10 bases between. CDR3: CAISEAPKTYEQYF. The CDR3, as DNA: TGTGCCATCAGTGAGGCCCCGAAGACCTACGAGCAGTACTTC.

This clonotype was seen at least ten times. V and J are TRBV28 and TRBJ2-1; the match to TRBD2 covers 11 bases. Trimming took 4 bases from V and 10 from J; bases not matched to a gene: 6. This CDR3 contains 14 residues. Germline CDR1 is MDHEN and CDR2 is SYDVKM. The CDR3 sequence: CASSSPSSGREQFF. The CDR3 DNA sequence: TGTGCCAGCAGTTCCCCCTCTAGCGGGAGGGAGCAGTTCTTC. Supplemented by reference TRBV28 and TRBJ2-1, the full variable domain reads DVKVTQSSRYLVKRTGEKVFLECVQDMDHENMFWYRQDPGLGLRLIYFSYDVKMKEKGDIPEGYSVSREKKERFSLILESASTNQTSMYLCASSSPSSGREQFFGPGTRLTVL.

V usage is TRBV19 and J usage is TRBJ1-1; 9 positions agree with TRBD1. The CDR3 is 12 amino acids. V lost 9 bases, J lost 3 bases, and 2 bases stayed unmatched. Germline-derived CDR1 and CDR2 are LNHDA and SQIVND (reference sequence). CDR3: CASRDRDTEAFF. The CDR3, as DNA: TGTGCCAGCCGGGACAGGGACACTGAAGCTTTCTTT.

There are many counts of this clonotype. V usage is TRBV18 and J usage is TRBJ2-5; 8 bases match TRBD2. Looked up from germline, CDR1 is KGHSH and CDR2 is LQKENI. Unmatched junction bases numbered 8, after V lost 6 bases and J lost 5 bases. The CDR3 consists of 14 residues. The CDR3 DNA follows: TGTGCCAGCTCGCCCACTAGCGGCCGGGAGACCCAGTACTTC. Its translation is CASSPTSGRETQYF.

Only a few counts were recorded for this clonotype. The chain uses TRBV28 and TRBJ2-7, with 7 bases aligning to TRBD1. The CDR3 has 14 amino acids. Germline V gene lookup returns CDR1 MDHEN and CDR2 SYDVKM. Losses at the gene ends were 6 bases for V and 2 bases for J; bases not matched to a gene: 7. CDR3 DNA: TGTGCCAGCAGGGCCCCGGGACAGACCTACGAGCAGTACTTC. Its translation: CASRAPGQTYEQYF.